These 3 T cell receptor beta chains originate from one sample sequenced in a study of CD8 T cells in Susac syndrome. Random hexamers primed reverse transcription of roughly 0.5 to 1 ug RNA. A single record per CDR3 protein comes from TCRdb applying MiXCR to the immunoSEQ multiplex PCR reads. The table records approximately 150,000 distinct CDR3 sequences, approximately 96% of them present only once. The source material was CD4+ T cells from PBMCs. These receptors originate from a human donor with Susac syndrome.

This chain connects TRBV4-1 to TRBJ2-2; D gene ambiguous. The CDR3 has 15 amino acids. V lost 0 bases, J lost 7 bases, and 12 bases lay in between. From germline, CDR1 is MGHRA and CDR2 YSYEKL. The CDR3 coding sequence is TGCGCCAGCAGCCAAGATCTGGATATACTCGGGGAGCTGTTTTTT. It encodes CASSQDLDILGELFF.

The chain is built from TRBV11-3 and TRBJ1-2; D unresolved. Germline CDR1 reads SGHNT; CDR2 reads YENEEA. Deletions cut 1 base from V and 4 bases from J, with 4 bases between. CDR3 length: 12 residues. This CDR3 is CASSLVPYGYTF. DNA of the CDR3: TGTGCCAGCAGCTTAGTCCCCTATGGCTACACCTTC.

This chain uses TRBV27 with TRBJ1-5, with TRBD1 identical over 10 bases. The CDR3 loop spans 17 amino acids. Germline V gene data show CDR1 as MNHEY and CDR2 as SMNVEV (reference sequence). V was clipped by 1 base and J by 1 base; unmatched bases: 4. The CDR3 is CASSLWGQGRSNQPQHF. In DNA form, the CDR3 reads TGTGCCAGCAGTTTATGGGGACAGGGGAGGAGCAATCAGCCCCAGCATTTT.